This T cell receptor (beta chain) was sequenced during a study of response to subunit inactivated influenza vaccine (dated by TCRdb to between 2017 and 2018). As for the study more broadly: Deep quantitative profiling of the T cell receptor repertoire was used in the study to follow responses to a trivalent subunit inactivated influenza vaccine. On the study overall, not on this receptor specifically: According to the authors, only a limited number of new T cells may be recruited by each seasonal influenza vaccination.

V and J lose 1 base and 6 bases, and a span of 19 bases separates them. Reading the germline V gene gives CDR1 SGHTA and CDR2 FQGNSA. The CDR3 contains 16 residues, cysteine and phenylalanine counted. Just the 48-base CDR3 DNA is kept, in frame starting at base 1. This clonotype was recorded many times. What antigen it recognizes has not been identified. Per-base qualities were not stored, and no clone one base away is much larger. The library was produced with RT-PCR. TCRdb lists the instrument as Illumina HiSeq 2500. The public reads were quality trimmed at Q25 with fastp and then assembled into clones with MiXCR by TCRdb, keeping productive beta chains. All rows with the same CDR3 protein become a single entry with the most common DNA and genes. The sample has about 520,000 distinct CDR3 sequences on record, approximately 7.8% of them singletons. The top ten hold approximately 14% of the sample.

The starting material was PBMCs from blood, obtained about 24 months after vaccination. The chain links TRBV7-2 with TRBJ2-7; the D segment might be TRBD1 or TRBD2, since each matches 5 bases. The source is a man between 50 and 75 years old who received an inactivated influenza vaccine. Donor details come from another sample of the same person, matched by shared clones. The nucleotide sequence reads TGTGCCAGCAGCTTAGGTTACGGTAGGGGAGCCGGCGAGCAGTACTTC. Its amino acids are CASSLGYGRGAGEQYF.